The 11 T cell receptor beta chains listed next were all sequenced from one sample in a study of STAT5B mutations in CD4+ large granular lymphocyte leukemia. Data came from immunoSEQ multiplex PCR; TCRdb stores just in-frame clones and leaves some out. The sample has approximately 35,000 clones, around three quarters seen once. Sequencing was done on a sample of CD4+ T cells from blood buffy coats. These receptors all stem from a human donor in good health.

CDR3: CASSRIGAEQYF. CDR3 DNA: TGTGCCAGCAGTAGGATAGGGGCCGAGCAGTACTTC. The J gene is TRBJ2-7, the V gene TRBV27; D perhaps matches TRBD1 (5 bases). With 5 bases removed from V and 6 bases from J, the gap between germline ends came to 11 bases. This CDR3 has 12 amino acids. From germline, CDR1 is MNHEY and CDR2 SMNVEV (reference sequence).

V is TRBV27 and J is TRBJ2-1, with TRBD2 matching 10 bases. V trimming: 5 bases; J trimming: 4 bases; junction bases outside the gene matches: 8. The length of the CDR3 is 16 residues. Germline V gene data show CDR1 as MNHEY and CDR2 as SMNVEV (reference sequence). CDR3 sequence (DNA): TGTGCCAGCAGTCCCCGGGCTAGCGGGGGTTACAATGAGCAGTTCTTC. Its protein is CASSPRASGGYNEQFF.

A few counts support this clone. This chain connects TRBV6-1 to TRBJ2-7; D gene uncertain. CDR3 length: 14 residues. V gave up 5 bases and J gave up 3 bases, with 14 bases separating them. Germline CDR1 is MNHNS and CDR2 is SASEGT. CDR3 in amino acids: CASSPSRINYEQYF. In nucleotides, the CDR3 is TGTGCCAGCAGTCCTAGTCGCATAAACTACGAGCAGTACTTC.

The chain joins TRBV7-2 to TRBJ2-7; 15 positions match TRBD2. The junction had 6 bases not matched to a gene; V was cut back by 5 bases and J by 1 base. CDR1 SGHTA and CDR2 FQGNSA come from the germline V gene. The CDR3 is 17 amino acids. The CDR3 protein is CASSGRTSGRASYEQYF. In DNA form, the CDR3 reads TGTGCCAGCAGCGGGAGGACTAGCGGGAGGGCGTCCTACGAGCAGTACTTC.

There are a few counts of this clone. The chain employs TRBV10-3 and TRBJ1-1; D remains ambiguous. Looked up from germline, CDR1 is ENHRY and CDR2 is SYGVKD. Trimming removed 4 bases from V and 4 bases from J, with 16 bases in between. The CDR3 totals 15 residues. The CDR3 bases are TGTGCCATCAGTGCAGCCCTCCTCCCGGTCACTGAAGCTTTCTTT. Encoded protein: CAISAALLPVTEAFF.

V gene TRBV9 combines with J gene TRBJ2-1; 9 positions agree with TRBD2. This CDR3 contains 16 residues. Per the germline V gene, CDR1 is SGDLS and CDR2 is YYNGEE. V lost 7 bases, J lost 6 bases, and 14 bases stayed unmatched. The CDR3 coding sequence is TGTGCCAGCGGTTGGGGGGGCGGGAGGGCCGGCAATGAGCAGTTCTTC. Translating gives CASGWGGGRAGNEQFF. The whole variable domain, remainder taken from reference TRBV9 and TRBJ2-1, is DSGVTQTPKHLITATGQRVTLRCSPRSGDLSVYWYQQSLDQGLQFLIQYYNGEERAKGNILERFSAQQFPDLHSELNLSSLELGDSALYFCASGWGGGRAGNEQFFGPGTRLTVL.

This clone has a single count. The chain recombines TRBV6-6 with TRBJ1-2, with D maybe TRBD1 (5 bases). CDR1 and CDR2 from the germline V gene are MNHNY and SVGAGI (reference sequence). Trimming took 0 bases from V and 9 from J, leaving 11 bases between them. The CDR3 consists of 13 residues. The CDR3 spells CASSYSKGESYTF. CDR3 bases: TGTGCCAGCAGTTACTCGAAAGGGGAAAGCTACACCTTC.

V usage is TRBV29-1 and J usage is TRBJ2-5, with D possibly TRBD1 on 6 matching bases. With the DNA end fitting TRBJ2-7 better, the J assignment may be wrong. Germline CDR1 reads SQVTM; CDR2 reads ANQGSEA. This CDR3 comprises 12 residues. CDR3 protein: CSVVTGPYEQYF. CDR3 nucleotides: TGCAGCGTCGTGACAGGACCCTACGAGCAGTACTTC.

V gene TRBV6-1 combines with J gene TRBJ1-5; the D is unclear. This CDR3 comprises 13 residues. Germline V lookup: CDR1 MNHNS, CDR2 SASEGT. V was shortened by 5 bases and J by 11 bases, with 16 bases between the two germline ends. CDR3 sequence (DNA): TGTGCCAGCAGTACCGAAGCGGGGATGGCCCAGCATTTT. Encoded protein: CASSTEAGMAQHF.

The V call is TRBV11-2, the J call TRBJ1-3, with no clear D. The germline CDR1 and CDR2 sequences are SGHAT and FQNNGV. The CDR3 totals 15 residues. V lost 7 bases to trimming and J lost 0 bases, with 13 bases between them. The CDR3 region is CASTNIRGSGNTIYF. In nucleotides, the CDR3 is TGTGCCAGCACCAACATCCGTGGCTCTGGAAACACCATATATTTT.

This chain uses TRBV10-1 with TRBJ2-5, with D possibly being TRBD2 (6 bases). Per the germline V gene, CDR1 is WNHNN and CDR2 is SYGVQD (reference sequence). The CDR3 contains 18 residues. Trimming pared 5 bases from V and 5 bases from J, leaving 27 bases between. CDR3 amino acids: CASSNRDRTSNGRETQYF. The CDR3 nucleotides are TGCGCCAGCAGTAACCGAGATCGCACTTCGAATGGGAGGGAGACCCAGTACTTC.